Listed here are 25 T cell receptor beta chains from one sample, sequenced in a study of T cell changes during pregnancy in multiple sclerosis. TCRdb's table, derived via immunoSEQ multiplex PCR, lists solely in-frame clones and lacks some. The sample holds roughly 42,000 clones, 91% seen once. The material sequenced was CD4+ T cells from peripheral blood mononuclear cells, taken in the second trimester of pregnancy. The receptors derive from a female donor in good health, enrolled as a control in a pregnancy study.

The chain combines TRBV2 with TRBJ2-1; 9 positions agree with TRBD1. Germline V gene lookup returns CDR1 SNHLY and CDR2 FYNNEI. The CDR3 runs 14 residues. The V and J ends lost 7 bases and 7 bases, in that order; junction bases with no gene match: 8. The CDR3: CASTEVTGGNEQFF. The CDR3 region has the DNA TGTGCCAGCACGGAGGTGACAGGGGGTAATGAGCAGTTCTTC.

The V call is TRBV6-5, the J call TRBJ1-1; D possibly corresponds to TRBD1 (5 bases). There are 13 residues in the CDR3. Trimming stripped 2 bases from V and 6 bases from J, with 10 bases between. Germline values: CDR1 MNHEY, CDR2 SVGAGI. The DNA of the CDR3 is TGTGCCAGCAGTTACGGACACTATTCTGAAGCTTTCTTT. It yields the protein CASSYGHYSEAFF.

Only a few counts were recorded for this clone. The gene calls are TRBV6-1 and TRBJ1-5; D is possibly TRBD1 (5 bases). Germline assignment: CDR1 MNHNS and CDR2 SASEGT. Trimming pared 4 bases from V and 3 bases from J, leaving 13 bases between. The CDR3 covers 15 residues. This chain's CDR3 is CASSGDKGNNQPQHF. In DNA form, the CDR3 reads TGTGCCAGCAGTGGCGACAAGGGGAACAATCAGCCCCAGCATTTT.

The CDR3 here is CASSYLGLTLGYTF. CDR3 bases: TGTGCCAGCAGCTATTTGGGACTGACTTTGGGCTACACCTTC. J is TRBJ1-2 and V is TRBV5-4; a weak D match, TRBD1 (5 bases). This CDR3 comprises 14 residues. The V gene's germline CDR1 is SGHNT and CDR2 YYREEE (reference sequence). Trimming removed 3 bases at V and 8 bases at J, with 17 bases between.

The chain links TRBV6-1 to TRBJ2-7, with D unclear. This CDR3 is built from 12 residues. The V and J ends lost 10 bases and 1 base respectively, with 11 bases between them. From germline, CDR1 is MNHNS and CDR2 SASEGT. CDR3 DNA: TGTGCCACCCTTAAGACTTCCTACGAGCAGTACTTC. Amino acids: CATLKTSYEQYF.

This sequence joins TRBV30 and TRBJ2-7; 10 bases align to TRBD1. The V gene end was trimmed by 3 bases and the J gene end by 6 bases; junction bases not matched to a gene: 5. The germline CDR1 and CDR2 sequences are GTSNPN and SVGIG (reference sequence). This CDR3 comprises 13 residues. CDR3 amino acids: CAWRRTGGSEQYF. CDR3 nucleotides: TGTGCCTGGAGAAGGACAGGGGGGTCCGAGCAGTACTTC. The full variable domain, completed using reference TRBV30 and TRBJ2-7, is SQTIHQWPATLVQPVGSPLSLECTVEGTSNPNLYWYRQAAGRGLQLLFYSVGIGQISSEVPQNLSASRPQDRQFILSSKKLLLSDSGFYLCAWRRTGGSEQYFGPGTRLTVT.

The chain carries TRBV5-1 and TRBJ2-3; possible D gene TRBD1, 6 bases. This CDR3 contains 15 residues. The germline CDR1 and CDR2 sequences are SGHRS and YFSETQ. V was clipped by 1 base and J by 1 base, with 10 bases between them. CDR3 protein: CASSLSPGGTDTQYF. Here the CDR3 DNA reads TGCGCCAGCAGCTTGAGTCCAGGGGGCACAGATACGCAGTATTTT.

The chain combines TRBV6-1 with TRBJ1-1; 7 nucleotides agree with TRBD1. The CDR3 runs 11 residues. In germline, CDR1 is MNHNS, CDR2 SASEGT. CDR3 nucleotides: TGTCGGGCACAGGGGCTCATGGAAGCTTTCTTT. Translating it yields CRAQGLMEAFF.

The chain is built from TRBV5-5 and TRBJ2-7; D might be TRBD2 (5 bases). Germline CDR1 reads SGHKS; CDR2 reads YYEKEE (reference sequence). Trimming removed 0 bases from V and 2 bases from J, with 12 bases in between. The CDR3 has 15 residues. For the CDR3, the DNA is TGTGCCAGCAGCTTGGCGGACTCGCTCCCCTACGAGCAGTACTTC. This encodes CASSLADSLPYEQYF.

The CDR3 region is CASSIDRGLEAFF. The CDR3, as DNA: TGTGCCAGCAGCATAGACAGGGGGCTTGAAGCTTTCTTT. The gene calls are TRBV6-5 and TRBJ1-1, with 10 bases identical to TRBD1. With V trimmed by 6 bases and J by 7 bases, 5 bases remained unmatched. Germline CDR1 and CDR2: MNHEY and SVGAGI. The CDR3 is made up of 13 amino acids.

This clone has just one count. V usage is TRBV25-1 and J usage is TRBJ2-2; the match to TRBD2 covers 11 bases. Trimming removed 8 bases from V and 4 bases from J; junction bases left unmatched: 3. Germline lookup yields CDR1 MGHDK and CDR2 SYGVNS. The CDR3 is 14 residues long. CDR3 sequence reads: CASELAGGTGELFF. In DNA, the CDR3 is TGTGCCAGCGAGCTAGCGGGGGGCACCGGGGAGCTGTTTTTT.

This clone has a single count. The gene calls are TRBV7-9 and TRBJ1-2; possible D gene TRBD1, 6 bases. Trimming left V 5 bases short and J 8 bases short, with 12 bases between. There are 12 residues in the CDR3. Germline CDR1 and CDR2: SEHNR and FQNEAQ (reference sequence). The CDR3 nucleotides read TGTGCCAGCAGCCCCCACCAGGGGGGCTACACCTTC. The encoded protein is CASSPHQGGYTF.

On this clone: Other DNA sequences from this sample encode an identical CDR3 as well. CDR3 sequence reads: CASSYGTGGEKLFF. CDR3 DNA: TGTGCCAGCAGTTACGGGACAGGGGGAGAAAAACTGTTTTTT. This chain connects TRBV6-5 to TRBJ1-4, with 11 bases identical to TRBD1. The CDR3 spans 14 residues. In germline, CDR1 is MNHEY, CDR2 SVGAGI. V shed 2 bases and J 8 bases; nucleotides not matched to a gene: 1.

This clone came up a few times. The chain links TRBV30 to TRBJ1-4; tentatively, D is TRBD1 (6 bases). V lost 2 bases to trimming and J lost 7 bases, with 11 bases between them. In germline, CDR1 is GTSNPN, CDR2 SVGIG (reference sequence). The CDR3 is 13 amino acids. The CDR3, as DNA: TGTGCCTGGAGTCAGGGGCATGGTGAAAAACTGTTTTTT. It yields the protein CAWSQGHGEKLFF.

The V and J genes are TRBV28 and TRBJ2-2; 9 bases agree with TRBD1. Looked up from germline, CDR1 is MDHEN and CDR2 is SYDVKM. There are 21 residues in the CDR3. V lost 6 bases to trimming and J lost 1 base; unmatched junction nucleotides: 21. The CDR3 DNA sequence: TGTGCCAGCAGCTTTTACCTGACGGGACAGGGCTGGTTCGGGAACACCGGGGAGCTGTTTTTT. Its translation is CASSFYLTGQGWFGNTGELFF.

The V gene is TRBV2, the J gene TRBJ1-2; no clear D gene. The CDR3 sequence is 12 residues long. Germline V gene data show CDR1 as SNHLY and CDR2 as FYNNEI. V lost 5 bases, J lost 2 bases, and 6 bases lay in between. The chain's CDR3 is CASSTTNYGYTF. CDR3 coding DNA: TGTGCCAGCAGTACGACAAACTATGGCTACACCTTC.

The chain combines TRBV5-6 with TRBJ1-5, with TRBD1 matching over 11 bases. This CDR3 region has 15 residues. After removal of 0 bases from V and 7 bases from J, the junction contained 3 bases not matched to a gene. Germline V gene data show CDR1 as SGHDT and CDR2 as YYEEEE. DNA of the CDR3: TGTGCCAGCAGCTTGGGGGGACAGGGGGGGCAGCCCCAGCATTTT. Amino acids: CASSLGGQGGQPQHF.

The table lists this clone with a count of one. This sequence joins TRBV5-6 and TRBJ2-3; 7 bases line up with TRBD2. CDR1 is SGHDT, CDR2 YYEEEE, per germline. Unmatched junction bases numbered 4, after V lost 5 bases and J lost 4 bases. This CDR3 has 13 residues. CDR3 coding DNA: TGTGCCAGCAGGAGACTAGCTCCAGATACGCAGTATTTT. This encodes CASRRLAPDTQYF.

This chain uses TRBV18 with TRBJ2-3; 9 bases are a match to TRBD1. The V gene end was trimmed by 5 bases and the J gene end by 6 bases; junction bases not matched to a gene: 9. From germline, CDR1 is KGHSH and CDR2 LQKENI. This CDR3 comprises 15 residues. CDR3 residues: CASSSWTGAGDTQYF. CDR3 nucleotide sequence: TGTGCCAGCTCATCCTGGACAGGGGCGGGGGATACGCAGTATTTT.

V gene TRBV20-1 combines with J gene TRBJ1-1, with D tentatively TRBD1 (6 bases). The CDR3 has 11 amino acids. The germline V and J ends were trimmed by 3 bases and 9 bases, with 11 bases remaining between them. Germline CDR1 DFQATT, CDR2 SNEGSKA (reference sequence). The CDR3: CSASTGQKAFF. The CDR3 coding sequence is TGCAGTGCTAGTACCGGACAGAAAGCTTTCTTT.

In its sample, this clone was seen a few times. The V call is TRBV7-9, the J call TRBJ1-1; D unresolved. V was pared by 7 bases and J by 0 bases, with 6 bases between. The CDR3 spans 12 residues. The V gene's germline CDR1 is SEHNR and CDR2 FQNEAQ (reference sequence). The CDR3, as DNA: TGTGCCAGCAACACCATGAACACTGAAGCTTTCTTT. It yields the protein CASNTMNTEAFF.

This clone was recorded once. The chain joins TRBV20-1 to TRBJ2-5; the D is unclear. CDR1 DFQATT and CDR2 SNEGSKA come from the germline V gene (reference sequence). This CDR3 has 11 amino acids. The ends were cut back, 3 bases at V and 4 bases at J, with 6 bases in the middle. CDR3 in amino acids: CSASNPETQYF. CDR3 bases: TGCAGTGCTAGCAATCCAGAGACCCAGTACTTC.

This chain uses TRBV30 with TRBJ1-5; D not certain. The length of the CDR3 is 13 residues. Germline V gene sequence: CDR1 GTSNPN, CDR2 SVGIG (reference sequence). V was clipped by 1 base and J by 0 bases, with 4 bases between them. In nucleotides, the CDR3 is TGTGCCTGGAGTGCATCTAGCAATCAGCCCCAGCATTTT. Protein: CAWSASSNQPQHF. The complete variable domain, with remaining parts taken from reference TRBV30 and TRBJ1-5, reads SQTIHQWPATLVQPVGSPLSLECTVEGTSNPNLYWYRQAAGRGLQLLFYSVGIGQISSEVPQNLSASRPQDRQFILSSKKLLLSDSGFYLCAWSASSNQPQHFGDGTRLSIL.

The chain has TRBV7-9 and TRBJ1-2; D not resolved. V lost 1 base to trimming and J lost 13 bases, with 16 bases between them. The CDR3 has 13 amino acids. The V gene's germline CDR1 is SEHNR and CDR2 FQNEAQ (reference sequence). The CDR3 here is CASSLGEYGISTF. The CDR3 DNA follows: TGTGCCAGCAGCTTAGGAGAATACGGGATTAGCACCTTC.

This clone was counted between two and nine times. The gene calls are TRBV2 and TRBJ1-5; 8 bases match TRBD1. J was trimmed by 6 bases and V by 5 bases; bases with no gene match: 6. The germline V gene encodes CDR1 SNHLY and CDR2 FYNNEI. The CDR3 extends over 14 amino acids. The CDR3 loop is CASSRQGAGQPQHF. The CDR3 nucleotides read TGTGCCAGCAGTCGGCAGGGGGCAGGTCAGCCCCAGCATTTT.